This is a list of T cell receptor beta chains from one sample in a study of shared clonotypes between healthy human individuals. Some clones are missing from TCRdb's copy, which holds only in-frame ones; the method was immunoSEQ multiplex PCR. The repertoire includes about 450,000 clones, less than 80% of them detected once, and over 9.5% sits in the top ten. Material: PBMCs. These receptors were taken from a woman aged 40 to 55 in good health. Some clones in this sample may be carry-over from other donors' samples. Each CDR3 is given with its conserved first and last residue. Fields, in order: V gene, J gene, D gene, clone size, CDR3 protein, CDR3 DNA. A D gene is named only where the DNA matches it firmly. Clone size is not always given. Where it is, it says once, few, many or a class for expanded clones.

TRBV25-1	TRBJ2-1	-	few	CASRASGAASYNEQFF	TGTGCCAGCCGAGCCAGCGGAGCGGCCTCCTACAATGAGCAGTTCTTC
TRBV4-2	TRBJ1-2	TRBD1	-	CASRLNPGQGAGYTF	TGTGCCAGCAGACTTAATCCGGGACAGGGGGCTGGCTACACCTTC
TRBV29-1	TRBJ1-1	-	-	CSVVNQGTNTEAFF	TGCAGCGTTGTAAATCAGGGGACGAACACTGAAGCTTTCTTT
TRBV5-4	TRBJ2-5	TRBD2	-	CASSSQLAGRKETQYF	TGTGCCAGCAGCTCACAACTAGCGGGGCGAAAGGAGACCCAGTACTTC
TRBV7-3	TRBJ2-1	-	few	CASSSGLEQFF	TGTGCCAGCAGCTCCGGACTAGAGCAGTTCTTC
TRBV11-2	TRBJ1-2	-	-	CASSLGLPGDYGYTF	TGTGCCAGCAGCTTAGGGCTGCCCGGGGACTATGGCTACACCTTC
TRBV20-1	TRBJ1-1	-	-	CSAREGTEAFF	TGCAGTGCTAGAGAGGGAACTGAAGCTTTCTTT
TRBV7-6	TRBJ2-5	-	-	CASSLGPQETQYF	TGTGCCAGCAGCTTAGGCCCACAAGAGACCCAGTACTTC
TRBV28	TRBJ2-3	TRBD2	-	CASSLSVLAGISSTDTQYF	TGTGCCAGCAGTTTATCTGTTCTAGCGGGGATCTCTAGCACAGATACGCAGTATTTT
TRBV13	TRBJ2-7	TRBD1	-	CASSRHGQGGEQYF	TGTGCCAGCAGCCGACACGGACAGGGTGGCGAGCAGTACTTC
TRBV5-1	TRBJ1-5	-	once	CASRRGSNQPQHF	TGCGCCAGCAGACGGGGAAGCAATCAGCCCCAGCATTTT
TRBV14	TRBJ2-7	TRBD1	-	CASLRQGGYEQYF	TGTGCCAGCCTGAGACAGGGCGGTTACGAGCAGTACTTC
TRBV7-2	TRBJ2-3	TRBD1	-	CASRPGTGVRDTQYF	TGTGCCAGCAGACCCGGGACAGGGGTCCGAGATACGCAGTATTTT
TRBV19	TRBJ1-5	-	-	CASGGPQHF	TGTGCCAGTGGAGGGCCCCAGCATTTT
TRBV28	TRBJ2-7	-	-	CASSSPSTYEQYF	TGTGCCAGCAGTTCGCCGAGCACCTACGAGCAGTACTTC
TRBV4-1	TRBJ1-2	-	-	CASSQFRTGGDGYTF	TGCGCCAGCAGCCAATTTCGGACGGGGGGAGATGGCTACACCTTC
TRBV29-1	TRBJ2-7	TRBD1	-	CSVERGDRDDEQYF	TGCAGCGTTGAACGGGGGGACAGGGACGACGAGCAGTACTTC
TRBV2	TRBJ1-6	-	-	CASSEGGRSPLHF	TGTGCCAGCAGTGAGGGGGGACGGTCACCCCTCCACTTT
TRBV28	TRBJ1-4	TRBD1	-	CASSLKTGAATNEKLFF	TGTGCCAGCAGTCTTAAGACAGGGGCTGCAACTAATGAAAAACTGTTTTTT
TRBV5-1	TRBJ2-3	-	-	CASSAGPSTDTQYF	TGCGCCAGCAGCGCCGGCCCTAGCACAGATACGCAGTATTTT
TRBV7-3	TRBJ2-1	TRBD2	-	CASSLKGGAGGNNEQFF	TGTGCCAGCAGCTTAAAGGGAGGAGCGGGAGGAAACAATGAGCAGTTCTTC
TRBV5-3	TRBJ2-2	-	-	CARSFRLGRRTGELFF	TGTGCCAGAAGCTTTCGTCTGGGGAGGCGCACCGGGGAGCTGTTTTTT
TRBV25-1	TRBJ1-3	-	few	CASSESTGLSGNTIYF	TGTGCCAGCAGTGAATCTACAGGGCTCTCTGGAAACACCATATATTTT
TRBV7-8	TRBJ2-1	-	once	CASSGSYNEQFF	TGTGCCAGCAGCGGTTCCTACAATGAGCAGTTCTTC
TRBV28	TRBJ2-7	TRBD1	-	CASSPGQGTYEQYF	TGTGCCAGCAGTCCTGGACAGGGGACCTACGAGCAGTACTTC
TRBV30	TRBJ2-3	TRBD2	-	CAWSGSGSQGDF	TGTGCCTGGAGTGGTAGCGGGAGCCAAGGGGATTTC
TRBV5-1	TRBJ2-2	-	once	CASSLEQGYTGELFF	TGCGCCAGCAGCTTGGAGCAGGGATACACCGGGGAGCTGTTTTTT
TRBV6-5	TRBJ1-1	TRBD1	-	CASSYGRGTEAFF	TGTGCCAGCAGTTACGGCAGGGGGACTGAAGCTTTCTTT
TRBV6-5	TRBJ1-4	-	-	CASSEGGTNEKLFF	TGTGCCAGCAGTGAGGGTGGAACTAATGAAAAACTGTTTTTT
TRBV7-6	TRBJ2-7	TRBD2	-	CASSPRTSGAYEQYF	TGTGCCAGCAGCCCTAGGACTAGTGGGGCCTACGAGCAGTACTTC
TRBV2	TRBJ1-5	-	-	CASGIQGRGQPQHF	TGTGCCAGCGGGATTCAGGGTCGGGGTCAGCCCCAGCATTTT
TRBV9	TRBJ1-5	-	few	CASSVGWDGNQPQHF	TGTGCCAGCAGCGTAGGCTGGGACGGCAATCAGCCCCAGCATTTT
TRBV28	TRBJ1-1	-	-	CASSLALTRLEAFF	TGTGCCAGCAGTTTAGCACTGACAAGACTTGAAGCTTTCTTT
TRBV6-5	TRBJ1-3	-	-	CASSYSNTIYF	TGTGCCAGCAGTTACTCAAACACCATATATTTT
TRBV28	TRBJ1-3	-	-	CASSRSDTYSGNTIYF	TGTGCCAGCAGTCGATCTGACACCTACTCTGGAAACACCATATATTTT
TRBV6-5	TRBJ1-3	-	-	CASRKGGSRNTIYF	TGTGCCAGCAGGAAGGGTGGCAGCAGAAACACCATATATTTT